The entry below gives a single T cell receptor beta chain sequence along with its context. Its target is not known. The assay was immunoSEQ multiplex PCR, and TCRdb's table has in-frame clones only and misses some. The sample records about 160,000 clones, around four fifths being singletons. This sample was included in a study of cytomegalovirus exposure and HLA in healthy donors. Points from the study as a whole: Some TCR beta chains (about 170 of them) were listed as cytomegalovirus-associated.

It was the roughly 110-subject validation cohort, separate from the 666-subject first cohort, to which the donors belonged. Trimming took off 8 bases at V and 2 bases at J, with 19 bases between the two ends. The CDR3 consists of 16 residues. Looked up from germline, CDR1 is SNHLY and CDR2 is FYNNEI. The sequenced sample consisted of PBMCs. The chain combines TRBV2 with TRBJ1-5; no clear D. The receptor comes from a man aged 30-40 years in good health and CMV-seropositive. CDR3 amino acids: CASDVYLQTGNQPQHF. DNA for the CDR3: TGTGCCAGCGACGTCTACCTACAGACCGGCAATCAGCCCCAGCATTTT.